This T cell receptor (beta chain) was identified in a study of T-cell memory formation after mild COVID-19. Across the whole study: TCR clusters mostly belonged to single donors.

Study findings and constraints: CD4+ contracting clones lay mainly in CM and EM, CD8+ ones in EMRA. Clones contracting across day 15 to 85 had a balanced CD4/CD8 profile; later expanding clones leaned CD4+.

5'RACE with constant-segment primers built TCRalpha and TCRbeta cDNA libraries with UMIs. MiXCR, applied by TCRdb to the 5' RACE reads, yields one record per CDR3 protein. Of 350,000 to 500,000 distinct CDR3 sequences listed, less than 25% are singletons. This CDR3 comprises 16 residues. The V and J ends lost 5 bases and 2 bases, in that order; junction bases with no gene match: 5. CDR1 is SGHTA and CDR2 is FQGNSA in the germline V gene. This clonotype appeared many times. Its cognate antigen is unknown. V is TRBV7-2 and J is TRBJ2-1; 11 bases align to TRBD2. The TCR sequence derives from an adult woman who had mild COVID-19 (a few samples of this study predate the infection). Cell type and time point are not known. The specimen was PBMCs or a T cell subset sorted from them (not recorded which). The CDR3 DNA reads TGTGCCAGCAGCGGGGGACTAGCGGCTCCCTACAATGAGCAGTTCTTC. It specifies CASSGGLAAPYNEQFF.